Presented here are 26 T cell receptor beta chains from one specimen sequenced in a study of response to subunit inactivated influenza vaccine. In TCRdb, the RT-PCR reads were re-called with MiXCR into one record per CDR3 protein. This repertoire shows 560,000 or so distinct CDR3 sequences, 7.6% found once; its top ten account for around 13%. The sequences come from PBMCs from blood, collected around 25 months after vaccination. These TCRs come from a man aged 50-75 years who received an inactivated influenza vaccine.

The chain uses TRBV7-8 and TRBJ2-2, with D perhaps TRBD2 (7 bases). Trimming stripped 0 bases from V and 4 bases from J, with 12 bases between. In germline, CDR1 is SGHVS, CDR2 FQNEAQ. The CDR3 sequence is 16 residues long. CDR3 bases: TGTGCCAGCAGCTTAGCGGTACGGGGGGCCACCGGGGAGCTGTTTTTT. Its protein is CASSLAVRGATGELFF.

This clonotype was seen more than once but under ten times. The CDR3 DNA is TGCGCCAGCGAGGAGTGGTTCCGGGAGGGGGGGCGAATCTCCTACAATGAGCAGTTCTTC. Amino acids: CASEEWFREGGRISYNEQFF. The chain links TRBV5-1 to TRBJ2-1; 8 bases match TRBD2. With V trimmed by 7 bases and J by 0 bases, 21 bases remained unmatched. CDR1 SGHRS and CDR2 YFSETQ come from the germline V gene. This CDR3 contains 20 residues. The complete variable domain, with remaining parts taken from reference TRBV5-1 and TRBJ2-1, reads KAGVTQTPRYLIKTRGQQVTLSCSPISGHRSVSWYQQTPGQGLQFLFEYFSETQRNKGNFPGRFSGRQFSNSRSEMNVSTLELGDSALYLCASEEWFREGGRISYNEQFFGPGTRLTVL.

J is TRBJ1-1 and V is TRBV3-1; 7 bases are shared with TRBD1. Germline V gives CDR1 LGHDT, CDR2 YNNKEL (reference sequence). The CDR3 has 13 residues. The J segment lost 6 bases and the V segment lost 3 bases, leaving 4 bases of the junction unmatched. The CDR3 region is CASSQDRSSEAFF. In nucleotides, the CDR3 is TGTGCCAGCAGCCAGGACAGGAGCTCTGAAGCTTTCTTT.

This clonotype was seen more than once but under ten times. The chain joins TRBV7-2 to TRBJ2-1; D may be TRBD1 or TRBD2 (5 bases each). V was shortened by 3 bases and J by 3 bases, with 18 bases between the two germline ends. Germline V gene sequence: CDR1 SGHTA, CDR2 FQGNSA. The CDR3 loop spans 17 amino acids. CDR3 sequence (DNA): TGTGCCAGCAGCTTCTCACGGGGCACTACTAGCTACAATGAGCAGTTCTTC. This sequence encodes CASSFSRGTTSYNEQFF.

A few counts support this clonotype. This chain connects TRBV6-2 or TRBV6-3 to TRBJ2-7, with a tentative D call TRBD2 (5 bases). Trimming removed 4 bases from V and 0 bases from J, with 16 bases in between. The germline gives CDR1 MNHEY, CDR2 SVGEGT. The CDR3 loop spans 16 amino acids. For the CDR3, the DNA is TGTGCCAGCAGTTCCCTTCGGGGTATTAACTCCTACGAGCAGTACTTC. Its translation is CASSSLRGINSYEQYF.

This clonotype was picked up a small number of times. The V gene is TRBV5-1, the J gene TRBJ1-2; 9 bases fit TRBD1. The CDR3 sequence is 15 residues long. The J segment lost 6 bases and the V segment lost 1 base, leaving 7 bases of the junction unmatched. Germline V gene data show CDR1 as SGHRS and CDR2 as YFSETQ. CDR3 protein: CASSLLGQGLDGYTF. Written as DNA, the CDR3 is TGCGCCAGCAGCTTGTTGGGACAGGGATTAGATGGCTACACCTTC.

This chain uses TRBV3-1 with TRBJ2-1; D is undetermined. V was cut by 2 bases and J by 5 bases, with 13 bases left in between. The CDR3 extends over 15 amino acids. Germline V CDR1 and CDR2: LGHDT, YNNKEL (reference sequence). The CDR3 DNA is TGTGCCAGCAGCCAAATGGGAAAAACCAACAATGAGCAGTTCTTC. It is translated as CASSQMGKTNNEQFF.

This clonotype was seen at least ten times. The rearrangement joins TRBV20-1 to TRBJ2-1, with 9 bases that match TRBD2. Trimming removed 6 bases from V and 8 bases from J; junction bases left unmatched: 11. CDR1 and CDR2 from the germline V gene are DFQATT and SNEGSKA (reference sequence). The CDR3 length is 14 residues. The CDR3 spells CSAQSGGTLDEQFF. The DNA of the CDR3 is TGCAGTGCCCAAAGCGGGGGGACCCTAGATGAGCAGTTCTTC.

Many counts were recorded for this clonotype. V is TRBV10-3 and J is TRBJ1-6; the D is unclear. CDR3 length: 15 residues. Trimming removed 3 bases from V and 10 bases from J, with 16 bases in between. In germline, CDR1 is ENHRY, CDR2 SYGVKD. Written as DNA, the CDR3 is TGTGCCATCAGTGATGGGGTGCCGCGGGGATCACCCCTCCACTTT. Translated, it gives CAISDGVPRGSPLHF.

V gene TRBV11-2 combines with J gene TRBJ1-3; no firm D call. CDR1 is SGHAT and CDR2 is FQNNGV in the germline V gene. The CDR3 is made up of 12 amino acids. Trimming cost V 10 bases and J 4 bases, with 11 bases left between them. In DNA form, the CDR3 reads TGTGCCACCCGGCGTTTCGGAAACACCATATATTTT. As protein: CATRRFGNTIYF.

There are a few counts of this clonotype. The chain recombines TRBV7-3 with TRBJ1-6; D might be TRBD1 (6 bases). Germline CDR1 SGHTA, CDR2 FQGTGA. Trimming left V 5 bases short and J 12 bases short, with 14 bases between. The CDR3 sequence is 13 residues long. CDR3 in DNA: TGTGCCAGCAGCACCATACAGGGACAACCCCTCCACTTT. It translates to CASSTIQGQPLHF.

This clonotype was detected many times. The chain joins TRBV20-1 to TRBJ2-7, with TRBD2 identical over 12 bases. The junction had 10 bases not matched to a gene; V was cut back by 3 bases and J by 7 bases. Germline CDR1 is DFQATT and CDR2 is SNEGSKA (reference sequence). The CDR3 has 15 residues. The CDR3 spells CSASSPRGLAGEQYF. The DNA for the CDR3 is TGCAGTGCTAGCTCTCCTAGGGGACTAGCGGGTGAGCAGTACTTC.

The rearrangement joins TRBV15 to TRBJ2-7, with D possibly TRBD2 on 6 matching bases. The germline CDR1 and CDR2 sequences are LNHNV and YYDKDF (reference sequence). Trimming stripped 0 bases from V and 5 bases from J, with 11 bases between. The CDR3 has 14 amino acids. CDR3 sequence: CATSRDRLADEQYF. CDR3 DNA sequence: TGTGCCACCAGCAGAGATCGTTTAGCGGACGAGCAGTACTTC.

This chain joins TRBV20-1 and TRBJ1-5, with TRBD1 as a possible D gene (5 bases). V was pared by 3 bases and J by 4 bases, with 13 bases between. CDR3 length: 14 residues. CDR1 is DFQATT, CDR2 SNEGSKA, per germline (reference sequence). This chain's CDR3 is CSARLGLVNQPQHF. The CDR3, as DNA: TGCAGTGCTAGGCTGGGACTGGTGAATCAGCCCCAGCATTTT.

This clonotype was recorded a few times. This rearrangement joins TRBV2 to TRBJ2-7; 12 bases align to TRBD1. The V gene's germline CDR1 is SNHLY and CDR2 FYNNEI. The CDR3 loop spans 13 amino acids. The ends lost 7 bases at V and 6 bases at J; junction bases unmatched: 4. The CDR3 spells CASNRDRGREQYF. The CDR3 DNA is TGTGCCAGCAATAGGGACAGGGGGCGCGAGCAGTACTTC.

In its sample, this clonotype was seen many times. V is TRBV20-1 and J is TRBJ2-1, with TRBD2 identical over 7 bases. The germline V gene encodes CDR1 DFQATT and CDR2 SNEGSKA (reference sequence). CDR3 length equals 17 residues. The V gene end was trimmed by 1 base and the J gene end by 7 bases; junction bases not matched to a gene: 16. CDR3 DNA: TGCAGTGCTAGAGGAATTTTGGCTAGCGGAGGCGCTAATGAGCAGTTCTTC. Amino acids: CSARGILASGGANEQFF.

The rearrangement joins TRBV4-1 to TRBJ2-2, with D possibly TRBD2 on 5 matching bases. Germline loops: CDR1 MGHRA, CDR2 YSYEKL. The CDR3 is made up of 16 amino acids. Trimming removed 0 bases at V and 5 bases at J, with 13 bases between. CDR3 amino acids: CASSQERVVGTGELFF. The CDR3 region has the DNA TGCGCCAGCAGCCAAGAGAGGGTTGTGGGGACCGGGGAGCTGTTTTTT.

The V gene is TRBV20-1, the J gene TRBJ2-5; 7 bases line up with TRBD1. This CDR3 region has 13 residues. Trimming at V came to 4 bases and at J to 2 bases, leaving 4 bases not matched to a gene. Germline CDR1 is DFQATT and CDR2 is SNEGSKA (reference sequence). The CDR3 reads CSAKGQTQETQYF. The DNA of the CDR3 is TGCAGTGCTAAGGGACAGACGCAAGAGACCCAGTACTTC.

This clonotype has ten or more counts. CDR3 nucleotide sequence: TGTGCCAGCAGCTTCGGGTGGGAGCAGTACTTC. This codes for CASSFGWEQYF. This chain links TRBV7-8 with TRBJ2-7; no definite D call. Germline CDR1 is SGHVS and CDR2 is FQNEAQ. V gave up 3 bases and J gave up 7 bases, with 7 bases separating them. The CDR3 runs to 11 residues.

This clonotype showed up just a few times. The chain combines TRBV4-3 with TRBJ2-5; D might be TRBD1 (6 bases). The V gene lost 8 bases and the J gene lost 1 base, with 14 bases spanning the gap. The CDR3 has 14 residues. Germline V gives CDR1 LGHNA, CDR2 YSLEER. CDR3 in amino acids: CASAQTGSQETQYF. The CDR3 DNA sequence: TGCGCCAGCGCCCAAACAGGGAGCCAAGAGACCCAGTACTTC.

This clonotype was detected ten times or more. The V gene is TRBV29-1, the J gene TRBJ1-1; TRBD1 agrees at 7 bases. The CDR3 is 11 residues long. Trimming at V came to 7 bases and at J to 6 bases, leaving 5 bases not matched to a gene. Germline CDR1 and CDR2: SQVTM and ANQGSEA. The CDR3 DNA is TGCAGCGGAGTGACAGGGTCTGAAGCTTTCTTT. Translated: CSGVTGSEAFF.

The sample holds many counts of this clonotype. The rearrangement joins TRBV20-1 to TRBJ2-1, with TRBD2 matching over 12 bases. CDR1 and CDR2 from the germline V gene are DFQATT and SNEGSKA (reference sequence). This CDR3 is 15 amino acids long. V dropped 2 bases and J dropped 9; count of bases not matched to a gene: 8. CDR3 region: CSARLTPGLAGEQFF. CDR3 bases: TGCAGTGCTAGACTTACTCCGGGACTAGCGGGTGAGCAGTTCTTC.

This clonotype was observed many times. This sequence joins TRBV7-9 and TRBJ2-5; D uncertain. This CDR3 has 11 residues. CDR1 is SEHNR and CDR2 is FQNEAQ in the germline V gene (reference sequence). V lost 0 bases, J lost 5 bases, and 1 base lay in between. This chain's CDR3 is CASSLAETQYF. Here the CDR3 DNA reads TGTGCCAGCAGCTTAGCGGAGACCCAGTACTTC.

This clonotype was observed a few times. No conserved phenylalanine or tryptophan ends this CDR3, so it is likely a read error. Because the CDR3's place on the DNA is in doubt, the DNA is left out and the CDR3 is given as listed by TCRdb. The chain recombines TRBV28 with TRBJ2-7; the D segment call TRBD1 is taken from the table without a DNA check. CDR1 is MDHEN, CDR2 SYDVKM, per germline. The CDR3 is 11 amino acids long, termini counted. The CDR3: CASSYRDSISY.

This clonotype was observed many times. V gene TRBV30 combines with J gene TRBJ2-2; TRBD2 might be the D (6 bases). The CDR3 has 16 amino acids. Germline lookup yields CDR1 GTSNPN and CDR2 SVGIG (reference sequence). Deletions cut 0 bases from V and 0 bases from J, with 11 bases between. This chain's CDR3 is CAWSVGLLSNTGELFF. The DNA of the CDR3 is TGTGCCTGGAGTGTGGGACTTCTATCGAACACCGGGGAGCTGTTTTTT.

This rearrangement joins TRBV7-8 to TRBJ1-5, with a possible D match to TRBD1 (6 bases). The CDR3 runs 15 residues. Between the trimmed V and J ends, which lost 5 bases and 2 bases, there was a span of 13 bases. The germline CDR1 and CDR2 sequences are SGHVS and FQNEAQ. The CDR3 DNA is TGTGCCAGCAGCCGGGGGCGGGTCGGCAATCAGCCCCAGCATTTT. The encoded protein is CASSRGRVGNQPQHF.